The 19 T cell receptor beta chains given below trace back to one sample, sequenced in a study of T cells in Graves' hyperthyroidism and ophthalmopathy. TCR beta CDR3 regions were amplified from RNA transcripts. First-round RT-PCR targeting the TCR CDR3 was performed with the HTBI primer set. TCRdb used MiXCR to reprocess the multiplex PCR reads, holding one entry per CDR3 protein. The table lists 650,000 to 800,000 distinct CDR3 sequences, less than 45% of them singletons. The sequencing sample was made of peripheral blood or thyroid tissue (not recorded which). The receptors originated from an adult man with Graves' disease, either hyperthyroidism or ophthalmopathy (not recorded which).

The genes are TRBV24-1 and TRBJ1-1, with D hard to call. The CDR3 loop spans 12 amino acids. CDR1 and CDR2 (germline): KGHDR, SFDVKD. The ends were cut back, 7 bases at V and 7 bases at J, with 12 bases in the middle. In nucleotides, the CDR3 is TGTGCCACCAGAGGCTGGGGAGATGAAGCTTTCTTT. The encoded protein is CATRGWGDEAFF.

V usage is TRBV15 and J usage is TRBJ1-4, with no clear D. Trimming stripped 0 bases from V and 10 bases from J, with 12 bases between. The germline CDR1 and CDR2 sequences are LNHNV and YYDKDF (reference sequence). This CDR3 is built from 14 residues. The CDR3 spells CATSRDRGSGKLFF. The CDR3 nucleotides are TGTGCCACCAGCAGAGATCGTGGCTCTGGAAAACTGTTTTTT.

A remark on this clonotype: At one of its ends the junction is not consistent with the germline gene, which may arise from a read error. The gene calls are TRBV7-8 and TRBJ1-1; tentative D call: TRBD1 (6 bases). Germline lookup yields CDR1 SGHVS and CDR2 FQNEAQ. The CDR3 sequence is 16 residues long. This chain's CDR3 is CASSRKDGQMNTEAFF. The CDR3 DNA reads TGCGCCAGCAGCCGAAAAGACGGACAGATGAACACTGAAGCTTTCTTT.

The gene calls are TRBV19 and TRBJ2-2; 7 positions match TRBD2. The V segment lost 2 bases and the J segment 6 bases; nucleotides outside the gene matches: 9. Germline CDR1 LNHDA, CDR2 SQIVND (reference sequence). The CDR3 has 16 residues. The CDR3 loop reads CASSITGGSRSGELFF. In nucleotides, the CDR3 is TGTGCCAGTAGTATAACGGGCGGGAGTAGATCCGGGGAGCTGTTTTTT.

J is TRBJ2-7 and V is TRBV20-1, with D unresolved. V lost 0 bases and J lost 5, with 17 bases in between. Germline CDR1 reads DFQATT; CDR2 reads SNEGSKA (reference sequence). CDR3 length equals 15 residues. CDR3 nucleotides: TGCAGTGCTAGAGATTCCGGTGGACCGGTTGACGAGCAGTACTTC. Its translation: CSARDSGGPVDEQYF.

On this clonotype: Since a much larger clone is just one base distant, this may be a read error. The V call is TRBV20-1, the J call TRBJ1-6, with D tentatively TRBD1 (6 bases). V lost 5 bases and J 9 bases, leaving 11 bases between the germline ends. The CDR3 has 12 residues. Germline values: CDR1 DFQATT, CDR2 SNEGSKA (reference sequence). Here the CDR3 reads CSAVEGGSPLHF. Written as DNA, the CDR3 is TGCAGTGCTGTGGAAGGGGGTTCACCCCTCCACTTT.

The CDR3 nucleotides are TGTGCCAGCAGTTACTCGACGTCAGGGTTCGAGACCCAGTACTTC. Translating it yields CASSYSTSGFETQYF. The chain employs TRBV6-1 and TRBJ2-5, with D tentatively TRBD1 (5 bases). Trimming removed 5 bases at V and 5 bases at J, with 18 bases between. The germline gives CDR1 MNHNS, CDR2 SASEGT. CDR3 length: 15 amino acids.

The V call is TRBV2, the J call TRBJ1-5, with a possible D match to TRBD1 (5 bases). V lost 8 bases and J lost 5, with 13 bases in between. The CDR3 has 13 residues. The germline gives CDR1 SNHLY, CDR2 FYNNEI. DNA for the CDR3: TGTGCCAGCGTCCCTTTGGGGGATCAGCCCCAGCATTTT. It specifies CASVPLGDQPQHF.

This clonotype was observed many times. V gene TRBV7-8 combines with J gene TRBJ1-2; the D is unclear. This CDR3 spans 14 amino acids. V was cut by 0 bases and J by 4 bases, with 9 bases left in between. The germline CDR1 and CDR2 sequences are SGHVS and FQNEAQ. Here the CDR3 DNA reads TGTGCCAGCAGCTTAGCTCGGGGTATCTATGGCTACACCTTC. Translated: CASSLARGIYGYTF. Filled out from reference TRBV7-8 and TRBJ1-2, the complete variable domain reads GAGVSQSPRYKVAKRGQDVALRCDPISGHVSLFWYQQALGQGPEFLTYFQNEAQLDKSGLPSDRFFAERPEGSVSTLKIQRTQQEDSAVYLCASSLARGIYGYTFGSGTRLTVV.

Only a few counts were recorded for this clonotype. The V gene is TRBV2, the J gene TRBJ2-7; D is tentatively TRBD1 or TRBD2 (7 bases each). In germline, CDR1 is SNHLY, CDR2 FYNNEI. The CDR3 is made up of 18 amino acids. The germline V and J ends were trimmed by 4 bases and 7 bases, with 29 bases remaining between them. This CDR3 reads CASSVVAAGGGKLREQYF. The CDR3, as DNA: TGTGCCAGCAGTGTTGTGGCGGCAGGGGGGGGCAAGCTACGAGAGCAGTACTTC.

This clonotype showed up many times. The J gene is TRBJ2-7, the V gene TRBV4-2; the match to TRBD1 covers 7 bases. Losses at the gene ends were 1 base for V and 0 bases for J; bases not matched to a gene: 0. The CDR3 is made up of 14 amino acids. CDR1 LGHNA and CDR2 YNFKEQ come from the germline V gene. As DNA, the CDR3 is TGTGCCAGCAGCCAAGGACAGGGCTCCTACGAGCAGTACTTC. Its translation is CASSQGQGSYEQYF.

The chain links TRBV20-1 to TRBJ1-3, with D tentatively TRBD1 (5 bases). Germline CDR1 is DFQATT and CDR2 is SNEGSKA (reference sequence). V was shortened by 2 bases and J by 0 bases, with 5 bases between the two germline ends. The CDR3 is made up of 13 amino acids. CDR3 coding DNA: TGCAGTGCTAGACAGGGCTCTGGAAACACCATATATTTT. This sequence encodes CSARQGSGNTIYF.

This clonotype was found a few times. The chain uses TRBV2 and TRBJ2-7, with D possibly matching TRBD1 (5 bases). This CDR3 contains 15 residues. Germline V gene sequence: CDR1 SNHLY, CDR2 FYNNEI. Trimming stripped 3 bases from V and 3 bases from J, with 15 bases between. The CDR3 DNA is TGTGCCAGCAGTGAGGGGAAGGGGTTGATCTACGAGCAGTACTTC. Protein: CASSEGKGLIYEQYF. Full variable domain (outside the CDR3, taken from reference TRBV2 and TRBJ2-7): EPEVTQTPSHQVTQMGQEVILRCVPISNHLYFYWYRQILGQKVEFLVSFYNNEISEKSEIFDDQFSVERPDGSNFTLKIRSTKLEDSAMYFCASSEGKGLIYEQYFGPGTRLTVT.

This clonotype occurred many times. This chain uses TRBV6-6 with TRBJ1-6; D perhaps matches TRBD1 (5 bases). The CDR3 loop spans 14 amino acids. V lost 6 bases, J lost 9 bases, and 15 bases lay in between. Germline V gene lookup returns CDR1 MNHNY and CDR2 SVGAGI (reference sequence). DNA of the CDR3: TGTGCCAGCAGCCACGGGACGGGACCTTCACCCCTCCACTTT. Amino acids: CASSHGTGPSPLHF.

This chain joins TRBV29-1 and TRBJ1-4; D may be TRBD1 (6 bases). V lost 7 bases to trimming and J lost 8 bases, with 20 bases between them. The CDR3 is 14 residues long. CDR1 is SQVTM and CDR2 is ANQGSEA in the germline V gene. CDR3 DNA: TGCAGCGAGGCAGGGGATATGGTGGAGGAAAAACTGTTTTTT. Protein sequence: CSEAGDMVEEKLFF. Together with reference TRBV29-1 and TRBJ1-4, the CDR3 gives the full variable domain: SAVISQKPSRDICQRGTSLTIQCQVDSQVTMMFWYRQQPGQSLTLIATANQGSEATYESGFVIDKFPISRPNLTFSTLTVSNMSPEDSSIYLCSEAGDMVEEKLFFGSGTQLSVL.

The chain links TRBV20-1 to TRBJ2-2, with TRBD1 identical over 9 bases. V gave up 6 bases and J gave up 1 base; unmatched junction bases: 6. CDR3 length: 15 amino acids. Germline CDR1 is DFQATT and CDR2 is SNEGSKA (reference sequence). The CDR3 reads CSALAGQGNTGELFF. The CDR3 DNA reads TGCAGTGCGCTGGCGGGACAGGGGAACACCGGGGAGCTGTTTTTT.

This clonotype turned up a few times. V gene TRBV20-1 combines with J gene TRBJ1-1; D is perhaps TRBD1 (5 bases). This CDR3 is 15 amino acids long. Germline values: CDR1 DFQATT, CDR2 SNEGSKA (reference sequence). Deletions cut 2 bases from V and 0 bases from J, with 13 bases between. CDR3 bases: TGCAGTGCTAGACCCCAGGGAACTATGAACACTGAAGCTTTCTTT. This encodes CSARPQGTMNTEAFF.

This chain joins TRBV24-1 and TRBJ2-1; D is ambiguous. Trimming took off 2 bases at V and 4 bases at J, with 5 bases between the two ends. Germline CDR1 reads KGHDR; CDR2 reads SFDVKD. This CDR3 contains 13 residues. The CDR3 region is CATSDSLYNEQFF. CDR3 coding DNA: TGTGCCACCAGTGATTCCCTTTACAATGAGCAGTTCTTC.

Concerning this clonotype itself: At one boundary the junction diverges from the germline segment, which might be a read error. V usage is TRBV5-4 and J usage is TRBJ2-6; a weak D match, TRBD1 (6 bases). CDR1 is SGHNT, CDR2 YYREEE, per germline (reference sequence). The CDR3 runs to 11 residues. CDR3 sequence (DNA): TGCGCCAGCAGCTCGGGGACAGTCCTGACTTTC. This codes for CASSSGTVLTF. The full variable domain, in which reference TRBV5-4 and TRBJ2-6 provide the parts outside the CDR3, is ETGVTQSPTHLIKTRGQQVTLRCSSQSGHNTVSWYQQALGQGPQFIFQYYREEENGRGNFPPRFSGLQFPNYSSELNVNALELDDSALYLCASSSGTVLTFGAGSRLTVL.